The 2 T cell receptor beta chains presented below share a single source sample, sequenced in a study of cytomegalovirus exposure and HLA in healthy donors. 13 Jbeta primers and 60 Vbeta primers were used for the PCR. Data came from immunoSEQ multiplex PCR; TCRdb stores just in-frame clones and leaves some out. The data hold under 70,000 clones, with approximately 67% observed a single time. The sequenced material came from PBMCs. The receptors were sampled from a woman aged 30 to 39 in good health and CMV-seronegative.

Worth noting for this clone: The sample holds other DNA sequences that translate to the same CDR3. The chain is built from TRBV11-2 and TRBJ1-2; tentative D call: TRBD1 (6 bases). V lost 2 bases and J 6 bases, leaving 10 bases between the germline ends. The length of the CDR3 is 13 residues. Germline V gives CDR1 SGHAT, CDR2 FQNNGV. CDR3 region: CASSLTGSDGYTF. The CDR3 DNA sequence: TGTGCCAGCAGCTTAACAGGGTCGGATGGCTACACCTTC. The whole variable domain, remainder taken from reference TRBV11-2 and TRBJ1-2, is EAGVAQSPRYKIIEKRQSVAFWCNPISGHATLYWYQQILGQGPKLLIQFQNNGVVDDSQLPKDRFSAERLKGVDSTLKIQPAKLEDSAVYLCASSLTGSDGYTFGSGTRLTVV.

A note on this clone: One end of the junction is discordant with germline, which a read error may explain. Different DNA sequences within this sample yield the same CDR3. V and J are TRBV27 and TRBJ1-1; 7 bases line up with TRBD1. The CDR3 sequence is 18 residues long. Germline CDR1 MNHEY, CDR2 SMNVEV (reference sequence). The DNA of the CDR3 is TGTGCCAGCAGCTGGACGAGGCGAGCAGGGGGTTTGGGCACTGAAGCCTTCTTT. Translated: CASSWTRRAGGLGTEAFF.